The 30 T cell receptor beta chains below were found in one sample sequenced in a study of cytomegalovirus exposure and HLA in healthy donors. With 60 Vbeta and 13 Jbeta primers, the PCR was carried out. Here immunoSEQ multiplex PCR was the method, and the copy in TCRdb shows in-frame clones only, minus some. This repertoire shows approximately 190,000 clones, 81% found once; its top ten account for roughly 3.1%. The sequenced sample was PBMCs. Receptors were obtained from a middle-aged man in good health and CMV-seropositive.

The chain carries TRBV6-4 and TRBJ1-1; D is unclear. Germline V lookup: CDR1 MRHNA, CDR2 SNTAGT. CDR3 length: 13 residues. V gave up 2 bases and J gave up 6 bases, with 10 bases separating them. Here the CDR3 reads CASSDVTGSEAFF. CDR3 DNA: TGTGCCAGCAGTGACGTTACGGGGTCTGAAGCTTTCTTT.

CDR3 sequence reads: CASSLSVGVSFYGYTF. Here the CDR3 DNA reads TGTGCCAGCAGCTTGTCTGTCGGGGTTTCGTTCTATGGCTACACCTTC. This chain joins TRBV5-4 and TRBJ1-2; D unclear. Germline CDR1 reads SGHNT; CDR2 reads YYREEE (reference sequence). The CDR3 contains 16 residues. V was shortened by 1 base and J by 4 bases, with 17 bases between the two germline ends.

This clone was observed a single time. This rearrangement joins TRBV7-3 to TRBJ2-2; TRBD2 agrees at 15 bases. Per germline, CDR1 SGHTA and CDR2 FQGTGA. CDR3 length: 18 amino acids. With 5 bases clipped from V and 2 bases from J, the junction kept 6 bases outside the gene matches. This chain's CDR3 is CASSRGLAGGPNTGELFF. CDR3 DNA: TGTGCCAGCAGCAGGGGACTAGCGGGGGGTCCAAACACCGGGGAGCTGTTTTTT.

This rearrangement joins TRBV11-2 to TRBJ2-7; 9 bases are a match to TRBD1. In germline, CDR1 is SGHAT, CDR2 FQNNGV. J gave up 2 bases and V 5 bases, and 4 bases lay outside the gene matches. This CDR3 has 14 amino acids. The CDR3 protein is CASSHRDRAYEQYF. In nucleotides, the CDR3 is TGTGCCAGCAGCCACCGGGACAGGGCCTACGAGCAGTACTTC.

This clone was seen just once. The rearrangement joins TRBV11-2 to TRBJ2-3; 9 bases line up with TRBD2. Germline CDR1 SGHAT, CDR2 FQNNGV. The J segment lost 3 bases and the V segment lost 3 bases, leaving 4 bases of the junction unmatched. This CDR3 contains 15 residues. CDR3 nucleotides: TGTGCCAGCAGCTTTCGACTAGCGGAAACAGATACGCAGTATTTT. It yields the protein CASSFRLAETDTQYF.

This chain links TRBV11-2 with TRBJ1-5; D is unresolved. The CDR3 spans 14 residues. The germline V gene encodes CDR1 SGHAT and CDR2 FQNNGV. Trimming removed 5 bases at V and 1 base at J, with 9 bases between. The CDR3 here is CASSPDNSNQPQHF. CDR3 DNA sequence: TGTGCCAGCAGCCCAGACAACAGCAATCAGCCCCAGCATTTT.

V gene TRBV25-1 combines with J gene TRBJ1-3; 10 bases map to TRBD1. This CDR3 spans 14 amino acids. The V gene end was trimmed by 5 bases and the J gene end by 8 bases; junction bases not matched to a gene: 6. CDR1 and CDR2 (germline): MGHDK, SYGVNS. The CDR3 sequence is CASSPRTGGDTIYF. The CDR3 nucleotides are TGTGCCAGCAGTCCTCGGACAGGGGGGGACACCATATATTTT.

This rearrangement joins TRBV6-6 to TRBJ1-5, with 7 bases matching TRBD1. The CDR3 spans 15 residues. V dropped 5 bases and J dropped 4; count of bases not matched to a gene: 8. CDR1 is MNHNY and CDR2 is SVGAGI in the germline V gene (reference sequence). The CDR3: CASSPLTGLNQPQHF. The CDR3 DNA is TGTGCCAGCAGTCCCCTGACAGGGTTAAATCAGCCCCAGCATTTT.

This clone was observed a few times. The chain has TRBV5-1 and TRBJ2-5, with 9 nucleotides matching TRBD1. Germline loops: CDR1 SGHRS, CDR2 YFSETQ. This CDR3 is 15 amino acids long. V shed 4 bases and J 4 bases; nucleotides not matched to a gene: 8. The CDR3 DNA reads TGCGCCAGCAGCGCCCAGACAGGGGGGGGAGAGACCCAGTACTTC. Its translation: CASSAQTGGGETQYF.

The chain recombines TRBV6-4 with TRBJ1-2, with a possible D match to TRBD1 (5 bases). V gave up 4 bases and J gave up 8 bases, with 20 bases separating them. The CDR3 covers 15 residues. Germline loops: CDR1 MRHNA, CDR2 SNTAGT. DNA for the CDR3: TGTGCCAGCAGTGTGTATGACGGCGAAGGGGTAGGCTACACCTTC. Translation gives CASSVYDGEGVGYTF.

The chain joins TRBV18 to TRBJ2-7, with a tentative D call TRBD2 (5 bases). Germline assignment: CDR1 KGHSH and CDR2 LQKENI. The CDR3 runs 16 residues. V lost 3 bases and J 2 bases, leaving 17 bases between the germline ends. CDR3 DNA: TGTGCCAGCTCACCTCGCGGAGGCGCTAAAACCTACGAGCAGTACTTC. Translated: CASSPRGGAKTYEQYF.

The chain employs TRBV10-1 and TRBJ2-6, with a weak D call TRBD2 (6 bases). The V end lost 3 bases, the J end lost 0 bases, and 12 bases lay between the germline ends. Germline lookup yields CDR1 WNHNN and CDR2 SYGVQD (reference sequence). The CDR3 extends over 17 amino acids. DNA of the CDR3: TGCGCCAGCAGTGAAAGCGGGTCCAGCTCTGGGGCCAACGTCCTGACTTTC. It yields the protein CASSESGSSSGANVLTF.

The CDR3 sequence is CASSLGRSPYEQYF. CDR3 DNA sequence: TGTGCCAGCAGCTTAGGCAGGTCACCCTACGAGCAGTACTTC. The chain recombines TRBV7-2 with TRBJ2-7; D is uncertain. The CDR3 is made up of 14 amino acids. Trimming stripped 1 base from V and 2 bases from J, with 9 bases between. Germline V gene lookup returns CDR1 SGHTA and CDR2 FQGNSA.

This clone was counted a few times. The chain links TRBV19 to TRBJ2-1; TRBD2 agrees at 9 bases. This CDR3 comprises 18 residues. Germline CDR1 and CDR2: LNHDA and SQIVND (reference sequence). Trimming at V came to 1 base and at J to 2 bases, leaving 9 bases not matched to a gene. The chain's CDR3 is CASSIAAVAGGTYNEQFF. The CDR3 DNA follows: TGTGCCAGTAGTATAGCGGCGGTTGCGGGAGGGACCTACAATGAGCAGTTCTTC.

The genes are TRBV25-1 and TRBJ2-1; D is possibly TRBD1 (6 bases). The CDR3 is 14 residues long. Germline V gene sequence: CDR1 MGHDK, CDR2 SYGVNS. V lost 7 bases and J lost 4, with 14 bases in between. The DNA for the CDR3 is TGTGCCAGCAAGGGCCAGGGGTTATACAATGAGCAGTTCTTC. The encoded protein is CASKGQGLYNEQFF.

J is TRBJ2-7 and V is TRBV9; 10 bases agree with TRBD1. This CDR3 comprises 13 residues. Looked up from germline, CDR1 is SGDLS and CDR2 is YYNGEE. With V trimmed by 3 bases and J by 5 bases, 2 bases remained unmatched. The CDR3 DNA is TGTGCCAGCAGCGAGGACAGGGGGGACGAGCAGTACTTC. It is translated as CASSEDRGDEQYF. The full variable domain, with the rest looked up from reference TRBV9 and TRBJ2-7, is DSGVTQTPKHLITATGQRVTLRCSPRSGDLSVYWYQQSLDQGLQFLIQYYNGEERAKGNILERFSAQQFPDLHSELNLSSLELGDSALYFCASSEDRGDEQYFGPGTRLTVT.

The chain has TRBV28 and TRBJ2-1; 8 bases align to TRBD2. The ends lost 2 bases at V and 4 bases at J; junction bases unmatched: 4. The CDR3 contains 15 residues. The germline gives CDR1 MDHEN, CDR2 SYDVKM. Here the CDR3 DNA reads TGTGCCAGCAGTTTACTAACTAGCGGATACAATGAGCAGTTCTTC. The encoded protein is CASSLLTSGYNEQFF.

The genes are TRBV20-1 and TRBJ2-3; 7 bases are shared with TRBD1. From germline, CDR1 is DFQATT and CDR2 SNEGSKA (reference sequence). CDR3 size: 11 residues. J gave up 5 bases and V 7 bases, and 3 bases lay outside the gene matches. This chain's CDR3 is CSGQGIDTQYF. CDR3 in DNA: TGCAGTGGACAGGGAATAGATACGCAGTATTTT.

The chain links TRBV4-1 to TRBJ2-7; no clear D. Between the trimmed V and J ends, which lost 0 bases and 5 bases, there was a span of 14 bases. CDR1 MGHRA and CDR2 YSYEKL come from the germline V gene. The CDR3 loop spans 15 amino acids. The CDR3 reads CASSQDRGWANEQYF. The CDR3 DNA follows: TGCGCCAGCAGCCAAGACCGTGGGTGGGCCAACGAGCAGTACTTC.

The chain combines TRBV28 with TRBJ2-7; possibly TRBD2 for D (6 bases). V was clipped by 4 bases and J by 3 bases, with 19 bases between them. The CDR3 totals 16 residues. The germline CDR1 and CDR2 sequences are MDHEN and SYDVKM. The CDR3 sequence: CASSSTSSGVFYEQYF. For the CDR3, the DNA is TGTGCCAGCAGTTCCACATCCTCGGGGGTGTTCTACGAGCAGTACTTC.

The chain combines TRBV5-5 with TRBJ1-2, with D possibly TRBD1 on 6 matching bases. The V gene lost 6 bases and the J gene lost 0 bases, with 15 bases spanning the gap. The length of the CDR3 is 15 residues. Per the germline V gene, CDR1 is SGHKS and CDR2 is YYEKEE (reference sequence). The CDR3 DNA sequence: TGTGCCAGCACCGGCGGACAGACCTCTAACTATGGCTACACCTTC. Amino acids: CASTGGQTSNYGYTF.

A single count supports this clone. The CDR3 DNA follows: TGTGCCAGCACCGAGGGTTCACCCCTCCACTTT. Protein: CASTEGSPLHF. V and J are TRBV2 and TRBJ1-6; no reliable D call. Trimming shortened V by 7 bases and J by 9 bases, and 7 bases separated the two germline ends. The CDR3 consists of 11 residues. The germline gives CDR1 SNHLY, CDR2 FYNNEI.

V is TRBV6-5 and J is TRBJ2-7; no clear D gene. Trimming removed 7 bases at V and 3 bases at J, with 7 bases between. Per the germline V gene, CDR1 is MNHEY and CDR2 is SVGAGI. There are 11 residues in the CDR3. CDR3 amino acids: CASNHNYEQYF. CDR3 in DNA: TGTGCCAGCAACCACAACTACGAGCAGTACTTC.

The genes are TRBV5-1 and TRBJ2-3; 8 bases align to TRBD1. Germline values: CDR1 SGHRS, CDR2 YFSETQ. The V and J ends lost 0 bases and 3 bases, in that order; junction bases with no gene match: 6. The length of the CDR3 is 16 residues. This CDR3 is CASSLEQGAGTDTQYF. In DNA, the CDR3 is TGCGCCAGCAGCTTGGAGCAGGGGGCAGGGACAGATACGCAGTATTTT.

V and J are TRBV29-1 and TRBJ2-5; 7 nucleotides align to TRBD1. The end of the DNA is better explained by TRBJ2-7, so the J call may be wrong. CDR3 length: 14 amino acids. From germline, CDR1 is SQVTM and CDR2 ANQGSEA. CDR3 coding DNA: TGCAGCGTTGTCCCAAACAGGGGTAACTACGAGCAGTACTTC. Residues: CSVVPNRGNYEQYF.

The chain couples TRBV14 to TRBJ2-2; TRBD1 agrees at 9 bases. The CDR3 loop spans 16 amino acids. The V segment lost 3 bases and the J segment 3 bases; nucleotides outside the gene matches: 5. CDR1 and CDR2 from the germline V gene are SGHDN and FVKESK. CDR3 coding DNA: TGTGCCAGCAGCCACCGAAGGACAGGGGACACCGGGGAGCTGTTTTTT. Its translation: CASSHRRTGDTGELFF. Full variable domain (remainder filled in from reference TRBV14 and TRBJ2-2): EAGVTQFPSHSVIEKGQTVTLRCDPISGHDNLYWYRRVMGKEIKFLLHFVKESKQDESGMPNNRFLAERTGGTYSTLKVQPAELEDSGVYFCASSHRRTGDTGELFFGEGSRLTVL.

This clone appeared a few times. This chain links TRBV4-2 with TRBJ2-7; D possibly corresponds to TRBD2 (6 bases). V lost 4 bases and J lost 1, with 17 bases in between. The CDR3 is made up of 16 amino acids. Germline CDR1 LGHNA, CDR2 YNFKEQ. The CDR3 sequence: CASSRPLAEGSYEQYF. Here the CDR3 DNA reads TGTGCCAGCAGCCGCCCCCTCGCGGAGGGATCCTACGAGCAGTACTTC.

The CDR3 protein is CASSWDRDTGELFF. The CDR3 DNA sequence: TGTGCCAGCAGCTGGGACAGGGACACCGGGGAGCTGTTTTTT. The V and J genes are TRBV5-4 and TRBJ2-2; 9 bases match TRBD1. The germline gives CDR1 SGHNT, CDR2 YYREEE (reference sequence). Trimming removed 3 bases from V and 3 bases from J; junction bases left unmatched: 0. This CDR3 is built from 14 residues.

The genes are TRBV6-1 and TRBJ1-6; TRBD1 aligns across 8 bases. Germline V gene lookup returns CDR1 MNHNS and CDR2 SASEGT. The CDR3 covers 13 residues. V was clipped by 8 bases and J by 4 bases; unmatched bases: 1. DNA for the CDR3: TGTGCCAGCTGGACAGGGTATAATTCACCCCTCCACTTT. Its translation is CASWTGYNSPLHF.

V and J are TRBV6-5 and TRBJ2-3; no clear D gene. The CDR3 covers 14 residues. CDR1 MNHEY and CDR2 SVGAGI come from the germline V gene. V lost 0 bases and J 5 bases, leaving 9 bases between the germline ends. The chain's CDR3 is CASSYSNPGDTQYF. DNA of the CDR3: TGTGCCAGCAGTTACTCGAACCCGGGAGATACGCAGTATTTT.